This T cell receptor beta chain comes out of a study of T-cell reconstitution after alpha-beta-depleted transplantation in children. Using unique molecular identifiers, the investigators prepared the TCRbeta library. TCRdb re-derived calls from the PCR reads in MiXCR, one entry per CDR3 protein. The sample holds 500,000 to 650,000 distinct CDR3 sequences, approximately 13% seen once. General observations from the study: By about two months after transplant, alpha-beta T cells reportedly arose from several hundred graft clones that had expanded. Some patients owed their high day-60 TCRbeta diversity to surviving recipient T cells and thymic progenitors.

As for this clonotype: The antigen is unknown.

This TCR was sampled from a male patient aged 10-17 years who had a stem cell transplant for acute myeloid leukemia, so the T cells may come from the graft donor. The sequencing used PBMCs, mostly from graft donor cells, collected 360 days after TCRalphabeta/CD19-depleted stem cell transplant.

The CDR3 sequence is CATSRQGVNEKLFF. CDR3 coding DNA: TGTGCCACCAGCAGACAGGGAGTTAATGAAAAACTGTTTTTT. V and J are TRBV15 and TRBJ1-4; tentative D call: TRBD1 (5 bases). CDR1 and CDR2 from the germline V gene are LNHNV and YYDKDF (reference sequence). With 2 bases removed from V and 4 bases from J, the gap between germline ends came to 8 bases. The CDR3 runs to 14 residues.